This T cell receptor beta chain was captured by sequencing in a study of Ad26.COV2.S vaccination and SARS-CoV-2 variants. Study findings and constraints: Substantial post-vaccination breadth of spike-specific CD8+ and CD4+ T cell responses was reported.

The treatment is: around 19 received Ad26.COV2.S at low or high dose, single or two shots; several received placebo; per-sample allocation not given. Sampling happened 63 days after the first vaccine or placebo injection. In Boston, the donor was an adult between 18-55 years of age. The CDR3 has 15 amino acids. V was pared by 7 bases and J by 2 bases, with 12 bases of the junction left unmatched. Germline values: CDR1 SQVTM, CDR2 ANQGSEA. Clones were read by immunoSEQ multiplex PCR, and TCRdb kept only the in-frame ones, dropping some. The table shows approximately 500,000 clones, with 87% occurring only once. Points on this clone: Its target is not known.

Sequencing used peripheral blood, obtained in a trial of Ad26.COV2.S vaccine versus placebo. This clonotype was sampled from a person aged 18-60 years who received the Ad26.COV2.S COVID-19 vaccine or a placebo. The rearrangement links TRBV29-1 to TRBJ1-2; TRBD1 matches 8 bases. The CDR3 coding sequence is TGCAGCGCCGGATCCGGACAGGGAGGAAACTATGGCTACACCTTC. Translating it yields CSAGSGQGGNYGYTF.